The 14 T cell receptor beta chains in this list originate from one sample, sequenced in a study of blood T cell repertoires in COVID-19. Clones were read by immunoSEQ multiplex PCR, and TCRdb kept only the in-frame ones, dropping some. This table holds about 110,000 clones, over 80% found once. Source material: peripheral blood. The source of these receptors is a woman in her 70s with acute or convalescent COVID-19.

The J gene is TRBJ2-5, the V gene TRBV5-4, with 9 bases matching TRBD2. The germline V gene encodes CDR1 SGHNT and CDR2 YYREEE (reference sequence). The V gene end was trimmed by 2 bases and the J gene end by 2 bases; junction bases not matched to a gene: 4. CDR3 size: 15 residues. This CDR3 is CASSFGGREQETQYF. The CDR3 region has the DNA TGTGCCAGCAGCTTTGGCGGGAGGGAGCAAGAGACCCAGTACTTC. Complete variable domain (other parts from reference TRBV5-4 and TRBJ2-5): ETGVTQSPTHLIKTRGQQVTLRCSSQSGHNTVSWYQQALGQGPQFIFQYYREEENGRGNFPPRFSGLQFPNYSSELNVNALELDDSALYLCASSFGGREQETQYFGPGTRLLVL.

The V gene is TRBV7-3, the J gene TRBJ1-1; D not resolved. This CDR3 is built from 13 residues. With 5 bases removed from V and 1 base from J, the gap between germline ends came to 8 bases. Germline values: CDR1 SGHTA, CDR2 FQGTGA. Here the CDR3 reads CASSQTGNTEAFF. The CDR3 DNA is TGTGCCAGCAGCCAAACCGGGAACACTGAAGCTTTCTTT.

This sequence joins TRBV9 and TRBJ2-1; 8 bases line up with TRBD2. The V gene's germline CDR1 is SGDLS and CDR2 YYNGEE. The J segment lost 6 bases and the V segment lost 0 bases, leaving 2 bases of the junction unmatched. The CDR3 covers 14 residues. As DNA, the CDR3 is TGTGCCAGCAGCGTAGCGGGGGGGCCCAATGAGCAGTTCTTC. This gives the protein CASSVAGGPNEQFF.

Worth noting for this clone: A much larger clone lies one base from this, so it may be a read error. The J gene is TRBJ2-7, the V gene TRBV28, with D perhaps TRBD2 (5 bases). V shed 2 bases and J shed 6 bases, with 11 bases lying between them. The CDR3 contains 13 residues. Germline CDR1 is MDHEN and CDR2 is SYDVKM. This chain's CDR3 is CASSLSGRGEQYF. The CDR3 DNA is TGTGCCAGCAGTTTAAGTGGGAGAGGCGAGCAGTACTTC.

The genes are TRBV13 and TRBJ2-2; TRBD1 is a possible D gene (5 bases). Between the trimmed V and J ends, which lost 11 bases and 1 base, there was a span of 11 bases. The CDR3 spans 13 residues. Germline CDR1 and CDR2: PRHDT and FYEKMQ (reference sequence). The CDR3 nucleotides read TGTGCCGGCCAAACAGGGAACACCGGGGAGCTGTTTTTT. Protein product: CAGQTGNTGELFF.

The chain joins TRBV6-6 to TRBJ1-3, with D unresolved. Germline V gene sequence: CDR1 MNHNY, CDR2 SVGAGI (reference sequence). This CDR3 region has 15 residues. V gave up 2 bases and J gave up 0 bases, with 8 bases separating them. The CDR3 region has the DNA TGTGCCAGCAGTTACCCGTCAGGCTCTGGAAACACCATATATTTT. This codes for CASSYPSGSGNTIYF.

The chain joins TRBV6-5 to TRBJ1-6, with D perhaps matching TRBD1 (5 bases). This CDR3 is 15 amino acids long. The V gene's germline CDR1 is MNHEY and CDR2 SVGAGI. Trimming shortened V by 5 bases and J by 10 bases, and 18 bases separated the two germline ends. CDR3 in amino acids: CASSPGTGVYSPLHF. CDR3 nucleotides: TGTGCCAGCAGTCCGGGAACGGGGGTCTACTCACCCCTCCACTTT.

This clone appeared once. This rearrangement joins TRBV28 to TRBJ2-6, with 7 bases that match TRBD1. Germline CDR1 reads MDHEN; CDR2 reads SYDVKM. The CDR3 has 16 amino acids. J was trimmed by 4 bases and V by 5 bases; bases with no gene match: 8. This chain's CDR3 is CASSLDRASGANVLTF. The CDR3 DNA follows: TGTGCCAGCAGTCTTGACAGGGCCTCCGGGGCCAACGTCCTGACTTTC. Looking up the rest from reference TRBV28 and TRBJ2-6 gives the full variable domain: DVKVTQSSRYLVKRTGEKVFLECVQDMDHENMFWYRQDPGLGLRLIYFSYDVKMKEKGDIPEGYSVSREKKERFSLILESASTNQTSMYLCASSLDRASGANVLTFGAGSRLTVL.

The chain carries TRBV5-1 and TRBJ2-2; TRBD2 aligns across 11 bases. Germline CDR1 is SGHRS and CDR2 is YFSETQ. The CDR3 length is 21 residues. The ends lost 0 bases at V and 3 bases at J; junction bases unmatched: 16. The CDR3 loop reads CASSLVPGSLAGGAYTGELFF. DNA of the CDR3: TGCGCCAGCAGCTTGGTTCCGGGCAGTCTAGCGGGAGGCGCGTACACCGGGGAGCTGTTTTTT. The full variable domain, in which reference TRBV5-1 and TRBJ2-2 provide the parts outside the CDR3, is KAGVTQTPRYLIKTRGQQVTLSCSPISGHRSVSWYQQTPGQGLQFLFEYFSETQRNKGNFPGRFSGRQFSNSRSEMNVSTLELGDSALYLCASSLVPGSLAGGAYTGELFFGEGSRLTVL.

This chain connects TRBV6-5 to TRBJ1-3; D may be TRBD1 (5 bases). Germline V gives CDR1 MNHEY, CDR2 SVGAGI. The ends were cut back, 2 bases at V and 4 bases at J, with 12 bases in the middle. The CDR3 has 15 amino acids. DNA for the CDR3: TGTGCCAGCAGTTACCGGTCCGGGGGAGGAAACACCATATATTTT. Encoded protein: CASSYRSGGGNTIYF.

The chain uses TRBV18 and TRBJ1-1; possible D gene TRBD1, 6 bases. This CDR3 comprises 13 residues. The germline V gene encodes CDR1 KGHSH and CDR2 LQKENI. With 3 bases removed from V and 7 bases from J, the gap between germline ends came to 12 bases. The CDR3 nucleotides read TGTGCCAGCTCACCGTCGACAGGCCGTGAAGCTTTCTTT. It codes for CASSPSTGREAFF.

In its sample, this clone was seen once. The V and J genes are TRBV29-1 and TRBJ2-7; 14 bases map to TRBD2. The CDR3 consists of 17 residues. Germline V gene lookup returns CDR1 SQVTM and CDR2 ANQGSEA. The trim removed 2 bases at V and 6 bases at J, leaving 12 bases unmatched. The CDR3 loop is CSVEQRPGTSGSGEQYF. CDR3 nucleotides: TGCAGCGTTGAACAACGCCCTGGGACTAGCGGGAGCGGCGAGCAGTACTTC.

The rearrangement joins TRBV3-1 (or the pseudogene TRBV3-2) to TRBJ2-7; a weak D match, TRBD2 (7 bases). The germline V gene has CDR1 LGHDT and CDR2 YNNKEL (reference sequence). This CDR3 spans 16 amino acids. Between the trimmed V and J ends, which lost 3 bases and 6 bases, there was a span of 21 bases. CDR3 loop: CASSHIRGLAVGEQYF. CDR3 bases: TGTGCCAGCAGCCATATTCGGGGGCTAGCGGTTGGCGAGCAGTACTTC.

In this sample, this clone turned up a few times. This CDR3 reads CASSLRTGNNQPQHF. The CDR3 bases are TGTGCCAGCAGCCTAAGGACGGGAAACAATCAGCCCCAGCATTTT. This chain uses TRBV5-8 with TRBJ1-5; the D is unclear. Germline assignment: CDR1 SGHTS and CDR2 YDEGEE. The length of the CDR3 is 15 residues. With 4 bases removed from V and 3 bases from J, the gap between germline ends came to 14 bases.